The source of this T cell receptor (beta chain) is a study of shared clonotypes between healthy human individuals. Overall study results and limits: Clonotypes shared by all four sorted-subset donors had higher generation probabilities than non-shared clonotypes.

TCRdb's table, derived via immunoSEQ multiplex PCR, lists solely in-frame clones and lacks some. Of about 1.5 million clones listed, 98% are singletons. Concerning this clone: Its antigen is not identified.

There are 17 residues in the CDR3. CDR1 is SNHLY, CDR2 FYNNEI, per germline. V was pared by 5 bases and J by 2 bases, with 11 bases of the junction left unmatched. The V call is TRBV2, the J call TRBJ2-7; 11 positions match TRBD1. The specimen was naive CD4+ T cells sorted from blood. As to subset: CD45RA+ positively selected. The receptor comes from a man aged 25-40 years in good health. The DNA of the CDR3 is TGTGCCAGCAGTCGACCCCCCGGACAGGGGGCCGCCTACGAGCAGTACTTC. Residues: CASSRPPGQGAAYEQYF.